What follows is one T cell receptor (beta chain) and its context. The junction and the germline gene differ at one end; a read error may be behind it. A second about 7 to 12 cycle PCR used barcoded and J-beta primers. TCRdb reanalysed the 5' RACE reads using MiXCR and keeps one entry per CDR3 protein. This sample has about 930,000 distinct CDR3 sequences, with 29% found just once. The germline gives CDR1 SGHTA, CDR2 FQGNSA. The CDR3 extends over 15 amino acids. This record comes from a study of blood T cells in healthy people across ages. Study details: About one barcoded beta molecule per two T cells came from capture by template switching.

Another study also made use of these data, one on T cells of mothers and their children. That paper states: Second-PCR primer M1S introduced sample barcodes and 2-4 random nucleotides.

This chain connects TRBV7-2 to TRBJ2-7; 7 positions match TRBD2. The source material was blood. This receptor was identified in a woman in her thirties or forties in good health. CDR3 sequence reads: CASSLIGGGEYGQYF. The CDR3, as DNA: TGTGCCAGCAGCTTAATCGGCGGGGGAGAGTACGGGCAGTACTTC. The variable domain in full, with the rest retrieved from reference TRBV7-2 and TRBJ2-7, is GAGVSQSPSNKVTEKGKDVELRCDPISGHTALYWYRQSLGQGLEFLIYFQGNSAPDKSGLPSDRFSAERTGGSVSTLTIQRTQQEDSAVYLCASSLIGGGEYGQYFGPGTRLTVT.